The 10 T cell receptor beta chains below were found in one sample sequenced in a study of monozygotic twins with inflammatory bowel disease. TCRdb processed the 5' RACE reads again and assigns one entry to each CDR3 protein, with no DNA. The listing records about 210,000 distinct CDR3 sequences. Material for sequencing was blood. These TCRs come from a human donor with ulcerative colitis or Crohn's disease, or a healthy co-twin of an affected twin (not recorded which).

The chain employs TRBV18 and TRBJ2-1; TCRdb selects TRBD1, and the lack of DNA leaves this call unchecked. CDR1 and CDR2 (germline): KGHSH, LQKENI. The CDR3 is 14 residues long. This CDR3 is CASSSRGPYNEQFF.

The chain has TRBV6-5 and TRBJ2-2; the D call from TCRdb, TRBD1, cannot be confirmed without DNA. This CDR3 comprises 15 residues. Germline loops: CDR1 MNHEY, CDR2 SVGAGI. The chain's CDR3 is CASSYSQGSTGELFF.

The chain carries TRBV7-9 and TRBJ2-3. From germline, CDR1 is SEHNR and CDR2 FQNEAQ (reference sequence). The CDR3 runs 15 residues. The CDR3 protein is CASSLPASGTDTQYF. Full variable domain (missing parts from reference TRBV7-9 and TRBJ2-3): DTGVSQNPRHKITKRGQNVTFRCDPISEHNRLYWYRQTLGQGPEFLTYFQNEAQLEKSRLLSDRFSAERPKGSFSTLEIQRTEQGDSAMYLCASSLPASGTDTQYFGPGTRLTVL.

The gene calls are TRBV13 and TRBJ2-7; TCRdb designates TRBD1, a call that cannot be tested without DNA. Germline-derived CDR1 and CDR2 are PRHDT and FYEKMQ (reference sequence). The CDR3 runs 15 residues. Here the CDR3 reads CASSPFGTGRNEQYF.

The CDR3 region is CASSKAGLYGYTF. The chain combines TRBV6-5 with TRBJ1-2. The germline V gene has CDR1 MNHEY and CDR2 SVGAGI. The CDR3 contains 13 residues.

The V gene is TRBV28, the J gene TRBJ1-3; TCRdb designates TRBD1, a call that cannot be tested without DNA. The CDR3 has 15 amino acids. Germline CDR1 and CDR2: MDHEN and SYDVKM. This chain's CDR3 is CASSLNRGRRNTIYF.

This sequence joins TRBV2 and TRBJ1-1. This CDR3 region has 12 residues. Germline V lookup: CDR1 SNHLY, CDR2 FYNNEI. This CDR3 reads CASSVMNTEAFF.

The V call is TRBV20-1, the J call TRBJ2-7; the D call from TCRdb, TRBD2, cannot be confirmed without DNA. The germline CDR1 and CDR2 sequences are DFQATT and SNEGSKA (reference sequence). The CDR3 totals 11 residues. The CDR3 protein is CSARLAGGAYF.

V gene TRBV6-1 combines with J gene TRBJ1-1. Per the germline V gene, CDR1 is MNHNS and CDR2 is SASEGT. This CDR3 is built from 12 residues. The CDR3 reads CASSDGPHEAFF.

The V call is TRBV4-1, the J call TRBJ2-3; the D gene TCRdb calls, TRBD1, cannot be checked with no DNA. The germline CDR1 and CDR2 sequences are MGHRA and YSYEKL. This CDR3 is built from 14 residues. The chain's CDR3 is CASSQDPGADTQYF.